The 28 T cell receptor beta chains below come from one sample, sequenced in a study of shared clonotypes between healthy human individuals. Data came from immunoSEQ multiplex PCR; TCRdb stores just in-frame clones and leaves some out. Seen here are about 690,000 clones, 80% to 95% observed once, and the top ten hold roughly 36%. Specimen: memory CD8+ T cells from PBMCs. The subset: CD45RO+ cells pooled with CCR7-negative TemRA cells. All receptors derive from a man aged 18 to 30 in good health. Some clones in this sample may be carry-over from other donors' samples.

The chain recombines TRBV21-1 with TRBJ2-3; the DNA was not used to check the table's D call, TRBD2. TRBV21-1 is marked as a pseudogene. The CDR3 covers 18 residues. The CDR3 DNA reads TGTGCCAGCAGCAAAGCGTCGGGGAAGCGTAAAGGGACAGATACGCAGTATTTT. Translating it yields CASSKASGKRKGTDTQYF.

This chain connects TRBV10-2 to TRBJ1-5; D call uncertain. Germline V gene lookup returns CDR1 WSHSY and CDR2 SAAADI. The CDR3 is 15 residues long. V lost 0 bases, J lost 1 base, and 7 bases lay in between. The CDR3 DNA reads TGCGCCAGCAGTGAGTCCGGGCGGAGCAATCAGCCCCAGCATTTT. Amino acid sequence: CASSESGRSNQPQHF.

This CDR3 is CASSGRTSGRSNEQFF. The CDR3 coding sequence is TGTGCCAGCAGCGGAAGGACTAGCGGGAGGAGCAATGAGCAGTTCTTC. V gene TRBV9 combines with J gene TRBJ2-1; 14 nucleotides agree with TRBD2. This CDR3 has 16 residues. Germline CDR1 and CDR2: SGDLS and YYNGEE. Losses at the gene ends were 3 bases for V and 6 bases for J; bases not matched to a gene: 5.

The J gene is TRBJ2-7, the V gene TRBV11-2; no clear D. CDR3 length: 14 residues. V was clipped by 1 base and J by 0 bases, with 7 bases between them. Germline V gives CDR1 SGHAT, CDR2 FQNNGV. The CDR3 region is CASSLGLDSYEQYF. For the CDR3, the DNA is TGTGCCAGCAGCTTAGGGCTTGACTCCTACGAGCAGTACTTC.

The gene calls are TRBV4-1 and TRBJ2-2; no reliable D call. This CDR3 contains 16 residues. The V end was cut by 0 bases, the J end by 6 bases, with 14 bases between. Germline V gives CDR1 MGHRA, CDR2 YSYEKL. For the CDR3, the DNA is TGCGCCAGCAGCCAAGATTGGAATAGCCCAGCCGGGGAGCTGTTTTTT. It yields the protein CASSQDWNSPAGELFF.

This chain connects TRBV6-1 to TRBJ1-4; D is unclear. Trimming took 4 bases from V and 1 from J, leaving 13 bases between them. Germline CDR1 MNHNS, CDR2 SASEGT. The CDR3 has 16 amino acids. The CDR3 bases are TGTGCCAGCAGTGTTAATAGTTGGAGAACTAATGAAAAACTGTTTTTT. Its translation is CASSVNSWRTNEKLFF.

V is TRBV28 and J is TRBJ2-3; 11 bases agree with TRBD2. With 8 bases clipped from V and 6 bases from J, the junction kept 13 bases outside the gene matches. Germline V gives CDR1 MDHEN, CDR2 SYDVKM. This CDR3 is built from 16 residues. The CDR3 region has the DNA TGTGCCAGCGGACCGATGGGGACTAGCGGTAGGGATACGCAGTATTTT. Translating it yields CASGPMGTSGRDTQYF.

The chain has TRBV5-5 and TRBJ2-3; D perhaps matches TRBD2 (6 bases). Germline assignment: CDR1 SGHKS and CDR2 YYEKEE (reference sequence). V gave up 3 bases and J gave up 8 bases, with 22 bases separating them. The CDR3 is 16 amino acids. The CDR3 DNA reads TGTGCCAGCAGCTACTGGGGCGGGACGCGCAGGGTTACGCAGTATTTT. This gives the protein CASSYWGGTRRVTQYF.

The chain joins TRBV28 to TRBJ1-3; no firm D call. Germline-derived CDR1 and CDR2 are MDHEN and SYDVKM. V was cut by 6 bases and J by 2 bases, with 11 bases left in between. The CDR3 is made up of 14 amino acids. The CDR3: CASRDEKTGNTIYF. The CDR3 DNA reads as TGTGCCAGCAGGGACGAGAAAACTGGAAACACCATATATTTT.

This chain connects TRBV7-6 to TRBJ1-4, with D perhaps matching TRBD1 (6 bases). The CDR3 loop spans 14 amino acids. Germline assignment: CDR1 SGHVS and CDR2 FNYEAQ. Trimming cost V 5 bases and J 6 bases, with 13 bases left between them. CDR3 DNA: TGTGCCAGCAGCCTAGGGGCAGGGGATGAAAAACTGTTTTTT. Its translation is CASSLGAGDEKLFF.

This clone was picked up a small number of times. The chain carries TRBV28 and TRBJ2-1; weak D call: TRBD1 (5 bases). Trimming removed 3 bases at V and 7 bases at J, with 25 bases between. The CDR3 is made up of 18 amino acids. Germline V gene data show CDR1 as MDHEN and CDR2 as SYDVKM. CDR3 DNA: TGTGCCAGCAGTTTTAGGGTGAGGAAAAGGGGCCGGATAAATGAGCAGTTCTTC. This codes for CASSFRVRKRGRINEQFF.

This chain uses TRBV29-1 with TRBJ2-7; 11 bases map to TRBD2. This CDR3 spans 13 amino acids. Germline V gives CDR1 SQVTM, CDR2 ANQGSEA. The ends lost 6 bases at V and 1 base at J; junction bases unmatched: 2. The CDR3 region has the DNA TGCAGCGTGACTAGCGGGGTATCCTACGAGCAGTACTTC. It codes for CSVTSGVSYEQYF.

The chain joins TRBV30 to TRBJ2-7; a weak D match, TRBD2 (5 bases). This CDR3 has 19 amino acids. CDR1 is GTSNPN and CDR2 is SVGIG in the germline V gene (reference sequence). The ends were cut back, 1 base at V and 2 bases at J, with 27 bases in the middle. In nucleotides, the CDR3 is TGTGCCTGGAGTGAAAAAAACCGGCGACTACCCCTCGACCCCTACGAGCAGTACTTC. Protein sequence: CAWSEKNRRLPLDPYEQYF. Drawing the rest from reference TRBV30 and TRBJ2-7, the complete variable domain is SQTIHQWPATLVQPVGSPLSLECTVEGTSNPNLYWYRQAAGRGLQLLFYSVGIGQISSEVPQNLSASRPQDRQFILSSKKLLLSDSGFYLCAWSEKNRRLPLDPYEQYFGPGTRLTVT.

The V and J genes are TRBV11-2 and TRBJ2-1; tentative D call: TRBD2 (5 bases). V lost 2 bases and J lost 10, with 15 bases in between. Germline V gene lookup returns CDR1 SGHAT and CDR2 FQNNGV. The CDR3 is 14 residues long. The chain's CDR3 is CASSLRTASYEQFF. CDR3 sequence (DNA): TGTGCCAGCAGCTTAAGGACCGCTAGCTACGAGCAGTTCTTC.

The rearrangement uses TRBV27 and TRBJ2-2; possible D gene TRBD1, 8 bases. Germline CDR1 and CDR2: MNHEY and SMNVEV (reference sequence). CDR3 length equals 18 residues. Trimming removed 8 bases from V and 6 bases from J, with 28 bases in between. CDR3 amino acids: CASLTGDLAVQGAGELFF. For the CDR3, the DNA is TGTGCCAGCTTGACAGGGGATCTAGCGGTTCAGGGCGCCGGGGAGCTGTTTTTT.

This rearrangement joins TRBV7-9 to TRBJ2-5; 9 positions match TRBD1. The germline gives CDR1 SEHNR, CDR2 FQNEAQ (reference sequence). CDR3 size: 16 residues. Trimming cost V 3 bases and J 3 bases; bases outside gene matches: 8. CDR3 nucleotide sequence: TGTGCCAGCAGCTTGGACAGGGGTTGGGTCGAAGAGACCCAGTACTTC. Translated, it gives CASSLDRGWVEETQYF.

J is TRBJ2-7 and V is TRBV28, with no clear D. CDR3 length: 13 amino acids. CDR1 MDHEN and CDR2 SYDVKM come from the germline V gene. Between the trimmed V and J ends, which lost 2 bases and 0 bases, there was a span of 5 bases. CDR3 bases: TGTGCCAGCAGTTTAAGGGCCTCCTACGAGCAGTACTTC. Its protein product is CASSLRASYEQYF.

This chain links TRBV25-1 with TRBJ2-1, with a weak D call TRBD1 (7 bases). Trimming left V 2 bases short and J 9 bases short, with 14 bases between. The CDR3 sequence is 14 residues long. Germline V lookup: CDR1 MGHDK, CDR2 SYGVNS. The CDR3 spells CASSEINRGGEQFF. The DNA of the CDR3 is TGTGCCAGCAGTGAAATTAACAGGGGAGGTGAGCAGTTCTTC.

CDR3 bases: TGCGCCAGCAGCTTCTCTGGTGGTGGCACTGAAGCTTTCTTT. Its translation is CASSFSGGGTEAFF. The chain recombines TRBV5-1 with TRBJ1-1; D is unclear. The CDR3 loop spans 14 amino acids. Germline V gene lookup returns CDR1 SGHRS and CDR2 YFSETQ. V lost 2 bases to trimming and J lost 4 bases, with 12 bases between them. The full variable domain, its missing parts supplied by reference TRBV5-1 and TRBJ1-1, is KAGVTQTPRYLIKTRGQQVTLSCSPISGHRSVSWYQQTPGQGLQFLFEYFSETQRNKGNFPGRFSGRQFSNSRSEMNVSTLELGDSALYLCASSFSGGGTEAFFGQGTRLTVV.

In DNA, the CDR3 is TGTGCCAGCAGCTTACACCTAGCGGCTTCGAGAGATACGCAGTATTTT. Its translation: CASSLHLAASRDTQYF. The chain is built from TRBV7-2 and TRBJ2-3; 7 positions agree with TRBD2. V was clipped by 2 bases and J by 5 bases; unmatched bases: 10. Germline V gene lookup returns CDR1 SGHTA and CDR2 FQGNSA. The CDR3 is 16 residues long. Filled out from reference TRBV7-2 and TRBJ2-3, the complete variable domain reads GAGVSQSPSNKVTEKGKDVELRCDPISGHTALYWYRQSLGQGLEFLIYFQGNSAPDKSGLPSDRFSAERTGGSVSTLTIQRTQQEDSAVYLCASSLHLAASRDTQYFGPGTRLTVL.

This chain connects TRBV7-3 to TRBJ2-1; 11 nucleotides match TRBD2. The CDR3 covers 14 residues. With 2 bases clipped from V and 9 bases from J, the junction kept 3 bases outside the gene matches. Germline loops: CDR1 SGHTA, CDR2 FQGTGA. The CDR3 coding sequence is TGTGCCAGCAGCTTAGCACTAGCGGGAGTTGAGCAGTTCTTC. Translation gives CASSLALAGVEQFF.

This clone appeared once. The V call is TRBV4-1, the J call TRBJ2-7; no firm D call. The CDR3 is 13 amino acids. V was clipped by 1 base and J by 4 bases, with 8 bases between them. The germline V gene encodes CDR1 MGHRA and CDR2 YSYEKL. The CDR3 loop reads CASSQAFSYEQYF. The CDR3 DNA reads TGCGCCAGCAGCCAAGCCTTCAGTTACGAGCAGTACTTC.

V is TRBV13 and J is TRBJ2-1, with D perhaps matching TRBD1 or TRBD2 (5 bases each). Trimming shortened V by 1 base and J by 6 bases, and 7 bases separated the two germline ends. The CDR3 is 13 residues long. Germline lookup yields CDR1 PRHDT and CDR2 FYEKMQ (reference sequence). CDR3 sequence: CASSLVRGNEQFF. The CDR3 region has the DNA TGTGCCAGCAGCTTAGTGAGGGGCAATGAGCAGTTCTTC.

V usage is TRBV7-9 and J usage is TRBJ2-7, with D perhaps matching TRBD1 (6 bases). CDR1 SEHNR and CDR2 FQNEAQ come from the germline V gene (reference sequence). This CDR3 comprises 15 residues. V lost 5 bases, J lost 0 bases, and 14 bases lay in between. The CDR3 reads CASSRARDTSYEQYF. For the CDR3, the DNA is TGTGCCAGCAGCCGAGCCCGGGACACCTCCTACGAGCAGTACTTC.

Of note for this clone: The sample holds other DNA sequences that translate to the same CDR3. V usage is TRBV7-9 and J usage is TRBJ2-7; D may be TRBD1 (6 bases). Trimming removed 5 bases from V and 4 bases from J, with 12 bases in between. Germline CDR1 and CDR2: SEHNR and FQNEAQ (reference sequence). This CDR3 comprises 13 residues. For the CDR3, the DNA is TGTGCCAGCAGCCTCCAGGACAGTTACGAGCAGTACTTC. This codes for CASSLQDSYEQYF.

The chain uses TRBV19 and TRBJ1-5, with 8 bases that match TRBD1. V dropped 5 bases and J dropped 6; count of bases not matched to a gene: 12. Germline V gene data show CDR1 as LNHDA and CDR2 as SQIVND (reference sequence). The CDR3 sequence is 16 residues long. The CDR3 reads CASSPWDQGAGQPQHF. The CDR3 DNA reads TGTGCCAGTAGTCCCTGGGACCAGGGGGCTGGTCAGCCCCAGCATTTT.

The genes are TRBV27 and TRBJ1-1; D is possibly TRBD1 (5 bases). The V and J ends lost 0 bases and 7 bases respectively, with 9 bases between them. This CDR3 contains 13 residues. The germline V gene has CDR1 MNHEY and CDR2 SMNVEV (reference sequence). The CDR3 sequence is CASSLSGQNEAFF. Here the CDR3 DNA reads TGTGCCAGCAGTTTATCGGGGCAGAATGAAGCTTTCTTT.

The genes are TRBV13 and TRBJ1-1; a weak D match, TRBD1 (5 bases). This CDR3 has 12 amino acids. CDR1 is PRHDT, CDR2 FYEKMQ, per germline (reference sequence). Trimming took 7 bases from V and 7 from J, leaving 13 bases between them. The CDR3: CASTSGGDEAFF. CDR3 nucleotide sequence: TGTGCCAGCACCTCGGGGGGGGATGAAGCTTTCTTT.